This T cell receptor (beta chain) was identified in a study of control samples from healthy donors and cancer patients. Here immunoSEQ multiplex PCR was the method, and the copy in TCRdb shows in-frame clones only, minus some. Among 90,000 or so clones listed, about 85% were seen once. V was shortened by 5 bases and J by 0 bases, with 7 bases between the two germline ends. Per the germline V gene, CDR1 is SGHTA and CDR2 is FQGNSA. The CDR3 loop spans 13 amino acids. The TCR originated in a woman in her 50s in good health. The V call is TRBV7-2, the J call TRBJ1-2; unclear D gene. The material sequenced was blood. CDR3 DNA: TGTGCCAGCAGCCGGGAAGCTAACTATGGCTACACCTTC. Its translation is CASSREANYGYTF.